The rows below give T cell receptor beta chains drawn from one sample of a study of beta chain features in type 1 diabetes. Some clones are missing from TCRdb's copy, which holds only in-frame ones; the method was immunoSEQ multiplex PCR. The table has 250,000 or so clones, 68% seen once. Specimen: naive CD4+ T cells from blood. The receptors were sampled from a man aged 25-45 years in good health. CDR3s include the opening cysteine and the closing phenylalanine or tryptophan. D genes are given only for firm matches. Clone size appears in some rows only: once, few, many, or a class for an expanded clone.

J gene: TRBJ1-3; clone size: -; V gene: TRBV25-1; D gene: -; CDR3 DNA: TGTGCCAGCAGTGCCGCGGCCTCTGGAAACACCATATATTTT; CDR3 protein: CASSAAASGNTIYF
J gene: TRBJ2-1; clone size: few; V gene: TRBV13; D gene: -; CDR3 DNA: TGTGCTACGCGGCGGTATGCCACGGACAATGAGCAGTTCTTC; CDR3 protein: CATRRYATDNEQFF
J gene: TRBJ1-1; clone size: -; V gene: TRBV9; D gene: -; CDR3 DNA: TGTGCCAGCAGCGTAGTGTGGGCCCTGAACACTGAAGCTTTCTTT; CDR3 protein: CASSVVWALNTEAFF
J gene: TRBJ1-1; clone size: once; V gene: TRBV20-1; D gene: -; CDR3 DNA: TGCAGTGCTAGAGAGAGGACTGAAGCTTTCTTT; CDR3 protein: CSARERTEAFF
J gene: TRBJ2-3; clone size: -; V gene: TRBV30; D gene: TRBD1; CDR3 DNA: TGTGCCTGGAGGAAGAACGGACAGGGTATGAGAACAGATACGCAGTATTTT; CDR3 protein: CAWRKNGQGMRTDTQYF
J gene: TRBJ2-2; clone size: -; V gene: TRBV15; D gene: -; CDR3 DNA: TGTGCCACCAGCAGACAGGGGCGGAACACCGGGGAGCTGTTTTTT; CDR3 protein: CATSRQGRNTGELFF
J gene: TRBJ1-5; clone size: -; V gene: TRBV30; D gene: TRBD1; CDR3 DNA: TGTGCCTGGAGTGTACAGGGGGCGGCCAATCAGCCCCAGCATTTT; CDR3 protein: CAWSVQGAANQPQHF
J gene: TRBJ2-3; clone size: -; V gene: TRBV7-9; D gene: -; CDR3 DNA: TGTGCCAGCAGCCCCGGAGTAGTGGAATTGGATACGCAGTATTTT; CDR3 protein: CASSPGVVELDTQYF
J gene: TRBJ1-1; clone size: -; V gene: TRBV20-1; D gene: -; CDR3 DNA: TGCAGTGCCCCTCATCGTGGGGGAGCTTTCTTT; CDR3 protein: CSAPHRGGAFF
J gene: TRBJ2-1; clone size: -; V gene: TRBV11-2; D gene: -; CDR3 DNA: TGTGCCAGCAGCTCAGTAGCCTACAATGAGCAGTTCTTC; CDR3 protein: CASSSVAYNEQFF
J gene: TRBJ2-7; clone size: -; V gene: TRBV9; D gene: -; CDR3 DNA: TGTGCCAGCAGCGTAGCCGGCGGTTCTATCTACGAGCAGTACTTC; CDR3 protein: CASSVAGGSIYEQYF
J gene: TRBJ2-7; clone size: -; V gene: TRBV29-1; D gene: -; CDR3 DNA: TGCAGCGTTGCGGAGGGGGGCTACGAGCAGTACTTC; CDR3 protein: CSVAEGGYEQYF
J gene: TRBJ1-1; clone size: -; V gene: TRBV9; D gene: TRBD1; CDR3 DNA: TGTGCCAGCAGCGCCGGGACAGGGTCGGACACTGAAGCTTTCTTT; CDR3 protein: CASSAGTGSDTEAFF
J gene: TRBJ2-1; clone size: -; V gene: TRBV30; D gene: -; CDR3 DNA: TGTGCCTCCTACGGGATAAGCTCCTACAATGAGCAGTTCTTC; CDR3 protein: CASYGISSYNEQFF
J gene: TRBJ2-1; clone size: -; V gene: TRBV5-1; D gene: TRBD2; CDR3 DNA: TGCGCCAGCAGCGCGGGACTAGCGGAGTACAATGAGCAGTTCTTC; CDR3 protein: CASSAGLAEYNEQFF
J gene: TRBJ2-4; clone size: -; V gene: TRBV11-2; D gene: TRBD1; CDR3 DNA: TGTGCCAGCAGGGGGACAGTCAAAAACATTCAGTACTTC; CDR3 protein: CASRGTVKNIQYF
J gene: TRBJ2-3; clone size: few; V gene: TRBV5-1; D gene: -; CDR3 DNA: TGCGCCAGCAGCTTGGGAGGGAGCGATACGCAGTATTTT; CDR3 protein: CASSLGGSDTQYF
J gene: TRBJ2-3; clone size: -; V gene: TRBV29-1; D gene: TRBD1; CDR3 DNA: TGCAGCGTTGAACAGGGGGCAGATACGCAGTATTTT; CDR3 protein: CSVEQGADTQYF
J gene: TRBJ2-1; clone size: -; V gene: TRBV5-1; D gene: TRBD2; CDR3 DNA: TGCGCCAGCAGCCCTGGGACTAGCTCCTACAATGAGCAGTTCTTC; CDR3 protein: CASSPGTSSYNEQFF
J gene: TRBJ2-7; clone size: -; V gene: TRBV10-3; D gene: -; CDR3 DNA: TGTGCCATCAGTGCCGCACAACCCTACGAGCAGTACTTC; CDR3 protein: CAISAAQPYEQYF
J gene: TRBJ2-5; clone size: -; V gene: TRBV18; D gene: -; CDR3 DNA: TGTGCCAGCTCACCGAGGACTCGGCAAGAGACCCAGTACTTC; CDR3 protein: CASSPRTRQETQYF
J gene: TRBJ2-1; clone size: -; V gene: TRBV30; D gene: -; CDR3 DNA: TGTGCCTGGAGGCAAACTAGCTCGCGGGAGCAGTTCTTC; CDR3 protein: CAWRQTSSREQFF
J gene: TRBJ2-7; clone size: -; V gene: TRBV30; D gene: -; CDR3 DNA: TGTGCCTGGAGTAAAGGTACACCCTACGAGCAGTACTTC; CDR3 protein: CAWSKGTPYEQYF
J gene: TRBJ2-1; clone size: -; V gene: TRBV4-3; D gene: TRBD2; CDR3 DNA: TGCGCCAGCAGCTCAGCGGGAGGGTACAATGAGCAGTTCTTC; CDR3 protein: CASSSAGGYNEQFF
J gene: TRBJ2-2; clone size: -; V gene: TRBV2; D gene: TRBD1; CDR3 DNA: TGTGCCAGCAGTTGGGGACAGGTTACCGGGGAGCTGTTTTTT; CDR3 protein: CASSWGQVTGELFF
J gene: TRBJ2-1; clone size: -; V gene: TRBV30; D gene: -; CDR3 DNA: TGTGCCTGGAGTGCACCCCCCCCTAATAGTGAGCAGTTCTTC; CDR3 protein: CAWSAPPPNSEQFF
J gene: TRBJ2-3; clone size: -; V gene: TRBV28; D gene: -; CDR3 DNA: TGTGCCAGCAAGATCGAGAGGGCTGGAGATACGCAGTATTTT; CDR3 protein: CASKIERAGDTQYF
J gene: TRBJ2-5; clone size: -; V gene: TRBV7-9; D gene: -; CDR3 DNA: TGTGCCAGCAGCCGCAATCAACTAGAGACCCAGTACTTC; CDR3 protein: CASSRNQLETQYF
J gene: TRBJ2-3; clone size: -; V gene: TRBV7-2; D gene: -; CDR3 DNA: TGTGCCAGCAGCGCCGTGGGGAGCACAGATACGCAGTATTTT; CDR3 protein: CASSAVGSTDTQYF
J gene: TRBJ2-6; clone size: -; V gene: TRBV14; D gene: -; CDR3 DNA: TGTGCCAGCAGCCAAGACTACCGACGTATGACTTTC; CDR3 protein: CASSQDYRRMTF
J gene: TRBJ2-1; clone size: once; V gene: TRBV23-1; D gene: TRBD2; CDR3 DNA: TGCGCCAGCATCCCCACTAGCGGGAGGCTCAGCTCCTACAATGAGCAGTTCTTC; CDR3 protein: CASIPTSGRLSSYNEQFF
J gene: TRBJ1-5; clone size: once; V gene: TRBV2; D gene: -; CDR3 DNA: TGTGCCAGCAGCATGGACAGACAGCCCCAGCATTTT; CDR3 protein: CASSMDRQPQHF
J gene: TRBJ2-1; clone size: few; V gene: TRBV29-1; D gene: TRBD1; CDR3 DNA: TGCAGCGGGCACGACAGGGGTTTCTACAATGAGCAGTTCTTC; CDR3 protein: CSGHDRGFYNEQFF
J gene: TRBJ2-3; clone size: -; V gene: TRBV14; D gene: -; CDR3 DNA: TGTGCCAGCAGCCAAGTTCCGTCGAATACGCAGTATTTT; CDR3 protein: CASSQVPSNTQYF
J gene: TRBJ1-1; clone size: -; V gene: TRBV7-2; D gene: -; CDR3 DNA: TGTGCCAGCAGCCCAGAGATGAACACTGAAGCTTTCTTT; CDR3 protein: CASSPEMNTEAFF
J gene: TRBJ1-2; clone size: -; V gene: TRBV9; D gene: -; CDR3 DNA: TGTGCCAGCAGCGTGGACAACTATGGCTACACCTTC; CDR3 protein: CASSVDNYGYTF
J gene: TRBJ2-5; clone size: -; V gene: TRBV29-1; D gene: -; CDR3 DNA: TGCAGCGTTGATCCCAGCGTGGGGGAGACCCAGTACTTC; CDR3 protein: CSVDPSVGETQYF
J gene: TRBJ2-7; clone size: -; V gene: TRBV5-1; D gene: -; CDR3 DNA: TGCGCCAGCAGCTTCACCGGGACGGACTACTACGAGCAGTACTTC; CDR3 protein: CASSFTGTDYYEQYF
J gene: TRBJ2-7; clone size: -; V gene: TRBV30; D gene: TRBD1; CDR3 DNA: TGTGCCTGGAGGACGGGACAGAACTCCTGGGATTACGAGCAGTACTTC; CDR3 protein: CAWRTGQNSWDYEQYF
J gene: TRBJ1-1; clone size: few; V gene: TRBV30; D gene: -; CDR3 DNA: TGTGCCTGGGCACGACAGAAAGCTTTCTTT; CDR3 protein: CAWARQKAFF
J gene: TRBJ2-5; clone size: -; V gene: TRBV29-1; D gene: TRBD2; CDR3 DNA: TGCAGCGTTGAAGATCGCCGGACTAGCGGGAGTCGGGAGACCCAGTACTTC; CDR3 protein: CSVEDRRTSGSRETQYF
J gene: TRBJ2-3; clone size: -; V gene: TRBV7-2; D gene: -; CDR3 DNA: TGTGCCAGCACCTTGGGGGTGAGCACAGATACGCAGTATTTT; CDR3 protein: CASTLGVSTDTQYF
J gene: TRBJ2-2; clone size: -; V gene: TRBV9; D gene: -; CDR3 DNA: TGTGCCAGCAGCGCAGTGACCACCACCGGGGAGCTGTTTTTT; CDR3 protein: CASSAVTTTGELFF
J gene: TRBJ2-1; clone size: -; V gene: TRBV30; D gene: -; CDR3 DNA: TGTGCCTGGAGTGATAGCGGAGAGCAGTTCTTC; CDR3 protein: CAWSDSGEQFF
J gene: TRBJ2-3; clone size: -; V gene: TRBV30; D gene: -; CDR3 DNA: TGTGCCTGGATGGGTTCAACAGATACGCAGTATTTT; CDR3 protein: CAWMGSTDTQYF
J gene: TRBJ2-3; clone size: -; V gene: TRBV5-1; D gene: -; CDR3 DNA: TGCGCCAGCAGCTTGGGAGGTCGACTGGGAGATACGCAGTATTTT; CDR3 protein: CASSLGGRLGDTQYF
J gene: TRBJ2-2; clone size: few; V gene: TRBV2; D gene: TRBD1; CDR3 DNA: TGTGCCAGCAGGAGACAGGGCTCGGGCACCGGGGAGCTGTTTTTT; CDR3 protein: CASRRQGSGTGELFF
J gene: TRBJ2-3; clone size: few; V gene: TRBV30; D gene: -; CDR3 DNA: TGTGCCTGGAACCCGACAGTAAGGGGGGATACGCAGTATTTT; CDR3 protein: CAWNPTVRGDTQYF
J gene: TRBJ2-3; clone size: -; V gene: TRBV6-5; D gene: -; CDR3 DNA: TGTGCCAGCAGTTCTCAAGGGGATACGCAGTATTTT; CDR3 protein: CASSSQGDTQYF
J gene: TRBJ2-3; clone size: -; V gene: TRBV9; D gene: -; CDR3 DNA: TGTGCCAGCAGCCCCCGACAGGCCACAGATACGCAGTATTTT; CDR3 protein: CASSPRQATDTQYF
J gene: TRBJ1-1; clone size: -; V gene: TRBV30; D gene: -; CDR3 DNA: TGTGCCTGGAGTGAAACGGGTCGGGGGAACACTGAAGCTTTCTTT; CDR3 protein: CAWSETGRGNTEAFF
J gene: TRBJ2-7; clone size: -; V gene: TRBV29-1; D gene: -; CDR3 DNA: TGCAGCGTTACGGGGCTAGCCTACGAGCAGTACTTC; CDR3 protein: CSVTGLAYEQYF
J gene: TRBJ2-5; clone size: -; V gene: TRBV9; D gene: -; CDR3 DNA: TGTGCCAGCAGCCCAACAGGGTACCAAGAGACCCAGTACTTC; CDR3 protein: CASSPTGYQETQYF
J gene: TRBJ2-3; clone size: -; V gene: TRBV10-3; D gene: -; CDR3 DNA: TGTGCCATCAGTGAGGGGGAGGAGGTGTCAGATACGCAGTATTTT; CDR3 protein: CAISEGEEVSDTQYF
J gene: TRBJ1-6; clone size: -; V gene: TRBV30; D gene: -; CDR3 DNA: TGTGCCTGGAGTGACCGACCGGGACGGGGGAATTCAGCTCTCCACTTT; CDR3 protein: CAWSDRPGRGNSALHF